These 3 T cell receptor beta chains came from one sample sequenced in a study of cytomegalovirus exposure and HLA in healthy donors. Data came from immunoSEQ multiplex PCR; TCRdb stores just in-frame clones and leaves some out. The profile shows fewer than 200,000 clones, more than 65% of them singletons. Material for sequencing was PBMCs. These receptors were obtained from a woman younger than 30 in good health and CMV-seropositive.

V and J are TRBV5-1 and TRBJ2-3; 8 bases line up with TRBD2. Germline CDR1 and CDR2: SGHRS and YFSETQ. V lost 5 bases to trimming and J lost 0 bases; unmatched junction nucleotides: 2. There are 14 residues in the CDR3. CDR3 protein: CASSSGASTDTQYF. Here the CDR3 DNA reads TGCGCCAGCAGTAGCGGGGCTAGCACAGATACGCAGTATTTT.

This chain connects TRBV7-8 to TRBJ2-5; 8 bases are shared with TRBD2. The J segment lost 5 bases and the V segment lost 8 bases, leaving 13 bases of the junction unmatched. Germline V gives CDR1 SGHVS, CDR2 FQNEAQ. This CDR3 is 15 amino acids long. CDR3 nucleotide sequence: TGTGCCAGCGGAAAATCACCGGGGGGGCGCGAGACCCAGTACTTC. Translated, it gives CASGKSPGGRETQYF.

The chain combines TRBV4-1 with TRBJ2-6; 8 bases align to TRBD1. The CDR3 totals 18 residues. Germline V CDR1 and CDR2: MGHRA, YSYEKL. J lost 1 base, V lost 3 bases, and 8 bases had no gene match. For the CDR3, the DNA is TGCGCCAGCAGCCACCCGGGACAGGAGTCATCTGGGGCCAACGTCCTGACTTTC. Translating gives CASSHPGQESSGANVLTF.